Listed below are T cell receptor beta chains from one sample, sequenced in a study of cytomegalovirus exposure and HLA in healthy donors. Profiling relied on immunoSEQ multiplex PCR, and the TCRdb table lists in-frame clones only, not all of them. The sample consists of over 100,000 clones, under 85% of them appearing once. The sample comprised PBMCs. The receptors originated from a woman in her fifties or sixties in good health and CMV-seropositive. The CDR3 runs from the conserved cysteine through the conserved F or W. D genes are given only for firm matches. The listing skips clone size in some rows; elsewhere it reads once, few, many or a size class.

TRBV4-3	NA	13	TRBJ2-7	TRBD1	CASSRDRSYEQYF	TGCGCCAGCAGCAGGGACAGAAGCTACGAGCAGTACTTC
TRBV7-2	NA	13	TRBJ1-2	NA	CASSSPGVGGYTF	TGTGCCAGCAGCTCGCCCGGGGTGGGCGGCTACACCTTC
TRBV10-3	NA	18	TRBJ2-1	TRBD2	CAISEASGRSSSYNEQFF	TGTGCCATCAGTGAGGCTAGCGGGAGGTCGAGCTCCTACAATGAGCAGTTCTTC
TRBV5-1	NA	13	TRBJ2-7	NA	CASSLNSGYEQYF	TGCGCCAGCAGCTTGAATAGCGGCTACGAGCAGTACTTC
TRBV19	once	14	TRBJ2-7	TRBD1	CASSLRDRGGEQYF	TGTGCCAGTAGTCTCCGGGACAGGGGTGGCGAGCAGTACTTC
TRBV11-2	few	14	TRBJ1-1	NA	CASSLNQANTEAFF	TGTGCCAGCAGCTTAAATCAGGCAAACACTGAAGCTTTCTTT
TRBV7-2	few	15	TRBJ2-1	TRBD1	CASSLGQGANNEQFF	TGTGCCAGCAGCTTGGGACAGGGGGCAAACAATGAGCAGTTCTTC
TRBV29-1	NA	15	TRBJ2-5	TRBD2	CSAGGGAWYQETQYF	TGCAGCGCGGGGGGAGGCGCTTGGTACCAAGAGACCCAGTACTTC
TRBV10-1	NA	14	TRBJ2-7	NA	CASRTSRVAYEQYF	TGCGCCAGCAGGACGAGCAGGGTGGCCTACGAGCAGTACTTC
TRBV5-4	NA	14	TRBJ2-3	NA	CASSLGLDADTQYF	TGTGCCAGCAGCCTGGGGCTAGACGCAGATACGCAGTATTTT
TRBV27	NA	14	TRBJ1-5	TRBD1	CASRTGDSNQPQHF	TGTGCCAGCCGGACAGGGGATAGCAATCAGCCCCAGCATTTT
TRBV19	NA	16	TRBJ2-5	TRBD2	CASSILFSGGGETQYF	TGTGCCAGTAGTATCCTTTTTAGCGGGGGAGGAGAGACCCAGTACTTC
TRBV5-4	NA	13	TRBJ1-1	NA	CASSLPTGTIAFF	TGTGCCAGCAGCCTTCCGACCGGGACAATAGCTTTCTTT
TRBV9	NA	17	TRBJ2-6	NA	CASSSATGDPGANVLTF	TGTGCCAGCAGCTCAGCTACGGGGGACCCTGGGGCCAACGTCCTGACTTTC
TRBV9	few	14	TRBJ2-5	TRBD2	CASSSMAGEETQYF	TGTGCCAGCAGCTCTATGGCGGGAGAAGAGACCCAGTACTTC
TRBV5-4	NA	18	TRBJ2-2	TRBD2	CASSLLRLAGGGTGELFF	TGTGCCAGCAGTTTACTGAGACTAGCGGGAGGCGGGACCGGGGAGCTGTTTTTT
TRBV11-3	NA	14	TRBJ2-7	TRBD2	CASSRTSGSVEQYF	TGTGCCAGCAGCAGGACTAGCGGATCAGTCGAGCAGTACTTC
TRBV29-1	NA	15	TRBJ2-2	TRBD1	CSVEGQGANTGELFF	TGCAGCGTCGAAGGACAGGGGGCAAACACCGGGGAGCTGTTTTTT
TRBV11-3	few	14	TRBJ1-6	NA	CASSSGGVDSPLHF	TGTGCCAGCAGCTCCGGCGGCGTCGATTCACCCCTCCACTTT
TRBV7-8	NA	15	TRBJ1-2	NA	CASSLRDTYNYGYTF	TGTGCCAGCAGCCTCCGGGACACTTATAACTATGGCTACACCTTC
TRBV7-6	NA	15	TRBJ1-2	NA	CASSHLGGVNYGYTF	TGTGCCAGCAGCCACCTAGGGGGGGTTAACTATGGCTACACCTTC
TRBV7-9	few	17	TRBJ1-4	NA	CSSSSGRGRGTNEKLFF	TGTTCCAGCAGCTCGGGCCGGGGCAGGGGTACTAATGAAAAACTGTTTTTT
TRBV6-5	NA	14	TRBJ1-5	NA	CASSYGGPDQPQHF	TGTGCCAGCAGTTACGGGGGCCCGGATCAGCCCCAGCATTTT
TRBV2	NA	13	TRBJ2-3	NA	CASSEAGLIRQYF	TGTGCCAGCAGTGAAGCGGGACTGATCAGGCAGTATTTT
TRBV29-1	few	13	TRBJ1-2	TRBD1	CSVGGGRGHGYTF	TGCAGCGTGGGAGGGGGCAGGGGGCATGGCTACACCTTC
TRBV29-1	NA	13	TRBJ1-3	NA	CSALQDSGNTIYF	TGCAGCGCTCTACAGGACTCTGGAAACACCATATATTTT
TRBV5-1	NA	13	TRBJ2-7	NA	CASSLAGTSEQYF	TGCGCCAGCAGCTTAGCCGGGACTTCCGAACAGTACTTC
TRBV9	NA	15	TRBJ2-1	NA	CASSVAGQSDNEQFF	TGTGCCAGCAGCGTAGCAGGACAGTCCGACAATGAGCAGTTCTTC
TRBV5-1	NA	14	TRBJ2-2	NA	CASSIKGGTGELFF	TGCGCCAGCAGCATTAAAGGGGGCACCGGGGAGCTGTTTTTT